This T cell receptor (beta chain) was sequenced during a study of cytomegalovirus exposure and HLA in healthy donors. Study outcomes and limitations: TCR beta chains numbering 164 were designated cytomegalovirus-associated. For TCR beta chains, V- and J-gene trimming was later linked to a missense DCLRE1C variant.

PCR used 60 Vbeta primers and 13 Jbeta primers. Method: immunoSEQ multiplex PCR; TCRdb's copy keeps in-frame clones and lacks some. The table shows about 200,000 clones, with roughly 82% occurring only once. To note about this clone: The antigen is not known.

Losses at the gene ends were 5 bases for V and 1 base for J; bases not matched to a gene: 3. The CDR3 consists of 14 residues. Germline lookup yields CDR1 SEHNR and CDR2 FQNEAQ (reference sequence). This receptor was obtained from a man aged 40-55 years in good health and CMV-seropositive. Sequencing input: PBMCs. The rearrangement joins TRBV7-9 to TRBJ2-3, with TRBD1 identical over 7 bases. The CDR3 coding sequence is TGTGCCAGCAGCCACAGGGGCCGCACAGATACGCAGTATTTT. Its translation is CASSHRGRTDTQYF. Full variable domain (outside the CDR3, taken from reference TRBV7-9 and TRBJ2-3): DTGVSQNPRHKITKRGQNVTFRCDPISEHNRLYWYRQTLGQGPEFLTYFQNEAQLEKSRLLSDRFSAERPKGSFSTLEIQRTEQGDSAMYLCASSHRGRTDTQYFGPGTRLTVL.